This T cell receptor (beta chain) was captured in a study of graft-versus-host responses after intestinal transplantation. Only in-frame clones appear in the TCRdb table, and some are missing; sequencing was by immunoSEQ multiplex PCR. The sample consists of around 76,000 clones, just under 95% of them appearing once. The study, taken as a whole, reports: GvH clones appeared in recipient marrow, some first in ileum or blood. Allografts carried high graft-versus-host to host-versus-graft clonal ratios in patients having graft-donor T cell macrochimerism.

The V gene lost 0 bases and the J gene lost 4 bases, with 4 bases spanning the gap. The germline V gene has CDR1 SGDLS and CDR2 YYNGEE. This CDR3 has 13 residues. Details on this clone: Antigen: not known.

V usage is TRBV9 and J usage is TRBJ2-2, with D unresolved. This material consisted of unstimulated CD8+ T cells sorted from spleen or lymph node cells, taken before intestinal transplant. This sequence was found in a human donor who received an intestinal transplant. The DNA of the CDR3 is TGTGCCAGCAGCGTAGAGAGCACCGGGGAGCTGTTTTTT. It is translated as CASSVESTGELFF.